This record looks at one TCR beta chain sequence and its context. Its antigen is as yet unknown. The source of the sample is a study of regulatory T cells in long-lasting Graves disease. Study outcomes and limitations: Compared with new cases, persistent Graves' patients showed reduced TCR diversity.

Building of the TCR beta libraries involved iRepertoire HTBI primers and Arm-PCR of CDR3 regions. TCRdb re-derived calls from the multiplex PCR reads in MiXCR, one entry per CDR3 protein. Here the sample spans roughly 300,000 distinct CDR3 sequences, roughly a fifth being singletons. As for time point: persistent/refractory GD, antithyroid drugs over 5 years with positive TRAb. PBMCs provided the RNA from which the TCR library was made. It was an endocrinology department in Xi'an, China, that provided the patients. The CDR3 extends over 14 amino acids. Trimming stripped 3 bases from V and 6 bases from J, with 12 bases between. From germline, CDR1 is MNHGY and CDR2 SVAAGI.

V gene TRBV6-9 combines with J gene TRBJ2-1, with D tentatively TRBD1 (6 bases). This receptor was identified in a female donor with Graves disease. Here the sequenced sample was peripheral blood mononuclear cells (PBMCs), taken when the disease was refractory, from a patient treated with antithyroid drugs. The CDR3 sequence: CASSYTTQGNEQFF. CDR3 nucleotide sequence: TGTGCCAGCAGTTACACAACACAGGGCAATGAGCAGTTCTTC.